The rows below give T cell receptor beta chains drawn from one sample of a study of blood T cell repertoires in COVID-19. Repertoires were generated with immunoSEQ multiplex PCR, while TCRdb's copy carries only in-frame clones and drops some. The sample has some 180,000 clones; approximately 91% are singletons. The sequencing sample was made of peripheral blood. The receptors shown here come from a man aged 35-49 years with acute or convalescent COVID-19. Both conserved end residues are part of each CDR3. The order of the fields is V gene, D gene, J gene, clone size, CDR3 DNA, CDR3 protein. A D gene is named only where the DNA matches it firmly. Clone size is shown for a subset of rows, as once, few, many or a class of expanded clone.

V: TRBV6-5; D: TRBD1; J: TRBJ2-3; size: once; DNA: TGTGCCAGCAGTTTGGCGACAGGGGGCAGGAATACGCAGTATTTT; CDR3: CASSLATGGRNTQYF
V: TRBV19; D: -; J: TRBJ1-3; size: -; DNA: TGTGCCAGTAGTTTGTCCCGGGACTCAGGAAACACCATATATTTT; CDR3: CASSLSRDSGNTIYF
V: TRBV9; D: TRBD1; J: TRBJ2-7; size: -; DNA: TGTGCCAGCAGCGTAGCTTCAGGGGGCTACGAGCAGTACTTC; CDR3: CASSVASGGYEQYF
V: TRBV7-2; D: -; J: TRBJ1-1; size: -; DNA: TGTGCCAGCAGCTTAGTGCCGTCATCGGATGGTGCGGGGGGTGAAGCTTTCTTT; CDR3: CASSLVPSSDGAGGEAFF
V: TRBV6-2/TRBV6-3; D: -; J: TRBJ2-7; size: -; DNA: TGTGCCAGCAGCCCTCGATGGGGGCCCGACTCCTACGAGCAGTACTTC; CDR3: CASSPRWGPDSYEQYF
V: TRBV6-5; D: TRBD1; J: TRBJ1-2; size: -; DNA: TGTGCCAGCACCCCGGGACAGCTCAACCGATATGGCTACACCTTC; CDR3: CASTPGQLNRYGYTF
V: TRBV11-1; D: TRBD2; J: TRBJ2-2; size: -; DNA: TGTGCCACGACTAGCGGGCTAATCAACACCGGGGAGCTGTTTTTT; CDR3: CATTSGLINTGELFF
V: TRBV2; D: TRBD1; J: TRBJ2-7; size: -; DNA: TGTGCCAGCAGGGACAGGCCTGACTCCTACGAGCAGTACTTC; CDR3: CASRDRPDSYEQYF
V: TRBV5-4; D: TRBD1; J: TRBJ2-7; size: -; DNA: TGTGCCAGCAGCCCGGGACAGGGGATCGAGCAGTACTTC; CDR3: CASSPGQGIEQYF
V: TRBV6-1; D: -; J: TRBJ1-6; size: once; DNA: TGTGCCAGCCGGTCGACTGGACAGTATAATTCACCCCTCCACTTT; CDR3: CASRSTGQYNSPLHF
V: TRBV3-1/TRBV3-2; D: TRBD2; J: TRBJ2-5; size: -; DNA: TGTGCCAGCAGCCAGAGACTAGCGGGGGCGAAACCACAAGAGACCCAGTACTTC; CDR3: CASSQRLAGAKPQETQYF
V: TRBV7-9; D: TRBD1; J: TRBJ1-2; size: few; DNA: TGTGCCAGCAGGCCAGGGGGCGCGGAGGGCTACACCTTC; CDR3: CASRPGGAEGYTF
V: TRBV7-7; D: -; J: TRBJ2-1; size: -; DNA: TGTGCTAGCAGCACTTCCGGGACTGGAGGCTACAATGAGCAGTTCTTC; CDR3: CASSTSGTGGYNEQFF
V: TRBV24-1; D: -; J: TRBJ1-2; size: -; DNA: TGTGCCACCAGTGACACAGATGGCTACACCTTC; CDR3: CATSDTDGYTF
V: TRBV30; D: -; J: TRBJ2-1; size: -; DNA: TGTGCCTGGGGGGAGACGGGGTTTTCCGAGCAGTTCTTC; CDR3: CAWGETGFSEQFF
V: TRBV18; D: -; J: TRBJ2-7; size: -; DNA: TGTGCCAGCTCACCCGACAGGACAGCCTACGAGCAGTACTTC; CDR3: CASSPDRTAYEQYF
V: TRBV6-5; D: -; J: TRBJ2-5; size: -; DNA: TGTGCCAGCAGTTACGCCGGACTGAGCCAAGAGACCCAGTACTTC; CDR3: CASSYAGLSQETQYF
V: TRBV2; D: TRBD2; J: TRBJ2-7; size: -; DNA: TGTGCCAGCAGTGAATTCGGACTAGCGGGCTACGAGCAGTACTTC; CDR3: CASSEFGLAGYEQYF
V: TRBV7-2; D: -; J: TRBJ1-3; size: -; DNA: TGTGCCAGCAGCTTAGCGGTACACTCTGGAAACACCATATATTTT; CDR3: CASSLAVHSGNTIYF
V: TRBV6-5; D: -; J: TRBJ2-7; size: -; DNA: TGTGCCAGCAGTTACTCGGGACTTCCCGTTGGGGAGCAGTACTTC; CDR3: CASSYSGLPVGEQYF
V: TRBV7-9; D: TRBD1; J: TRBJ2-5; size: few; DNA: TGTGCCAGCAGCGACCCCACAGGGGGCGGCCAGTACTTC; CDR3: CASSDPTGGGQYF
V: TRBV28; D: TRBD1; J: TRBJ1-2; size: -; DNA: TGTGCCAGCTCAGGACAGGGGGCTTTGGACTATGGCTACACCTTC; CDR3: CASSGQGALDYGYTF
V: TRBV6-5; D: -; J: TRBJ1-2; size: -; DNA: TGTGCCAGCAGTCTAGAAAAGGTGGCTGGCTACACCTTC; CDR3: CASSLEKVAGYTF
V: TRBV7-9; D: TRBD1; J: TRBJ2-2; size: -; DNA: TGTGCCAGCAGCCCCCCGCTGACAGGGGGCCACACCGGGGAGCTGTTTTTT; CDR3: CASSPPLTGGHTGELFF
V: TRBV7-9; D: -; J: TRBJ2-7; size: -; DNA: TGTGCCAGCAGCCCCGTAGGGGGCTACGAGCAGTACTTC; CDR3: CASSPVGGYEQYF
V: TRBV5-6; D: -; J: TRBJ2-7; size: -; DNA: TGTGCCAGCAGCCCAGGGTACGGCTACGAGCAGTACTTC; CDR3: CASSPGYGYEQYF
V: TRBV10-2; D: TRBD1; J: TRBJ2-1; size: -; DNA: TGCGCCAGCAGTGGGTCAAGGGACAGGGGTAATGTTCACGGGAATGAGCAGTTCTTC; CDR3: CASSGSRDRGNVHGNEQFF
V: TRBV5-4; D: -; J: TRBJ2-7; size: -; DNA: TGTGCCAGCAGCTTGGAGCACCTCGAGCAGTACTTC; CDR3: CASSLEHLEQYF
V: TRBV13; D: -; J: TRBJ1-2; size: -; DNA: TGTGCCAGCAGCTTAGGTTCCGGGAACTATGGCTACACCTTC; CDR3: CASSLGSGNYGYTF
V: TRBV3-1/TRBV3-2; D: -; J: TRBJ1-5; size: -; DNA: TGTGCCAGCAGCCCCACGGGGGGCAATCAGCCCCAGCATTTT; CDR3: CASSPTGGNQPQHF
V: TRBV6-1; D: -; J: TRBJ2-5; size: -; DNA: TGTGCCAGCAGTGACAGGGGCCATCAAGAGACCCAGTACTTC; CDR3: CASSDRGHQETQYF
V: TRBV5-1; D: TRBD2; J: TRBJ2-3; size: -; DNA: TGCGCCAGCAGGCGGACTAGCGGGGGTCATAGCACAGATACGCAGTATTTT; CDR3: CASRRTSGGHSTDTQYF
V: TRBV27; D: -; J: TRBJ2-1; size: -; DNA: TGTGCCAGCAGTGCTCAGGATGAGCAGTTCTTC; CDR3: CASSAQDEQFF
V: TRBV7-9; D: TRBD2; J: TRBJ2-1; size: once; DNA: TGTGCCAGCAGCCCCGGTAGCGGGGGAACCTACAATGAGCAGTTCTTC; CDR3: CASSPGSGGTYNEQFF
V: TRBV7-9; D: -; J: TRBJ2-5; size: once; DNA: TGTGCCAGCAGCCCACCCGGGACACCAGAGACCCAGTACTTC; CDR3: CASSPPGTPETQYF
V: TRBV7-2; D: -; J: TRBJ2-5; size: -; DNA: TGTGCCAGTTCTATATCAGGGCCTAGGTCGGAGACCCAGTACTTC; CDR3: CASSISGPRSETQYF
V: TRBV6-1; D: TRBD1; J: TRBJ1-6; size: -; DNA: TGTGCCAGCAGTGACCCAGGGGGCGCGGGGTCACCCCTCCACTTT; CDR3: CASSDPGGAGSPLHF
V: TRBV5-1; D: TRBD2; J: TRBJ2-1; size: -; DNA: TGCGCCAGCAGCCTCTCGACTAGCGGGGGGGCCTACAATGAGCAGTTCTTC; CDR3: CASSLSTSGGAYNEQFF
V: TRBV4-3; D: TRBD1; J: TRBJ1-2; size: -; DNA: TGCGCCAGCAGCCATCTGACAGGGGACGGCTACACCTTC; CDR3: CASSHLTGDGYTF
V: TRBV28; D: -; J: TRBJ1-1; size: -; DNA: TGTGCCAGCAGTGCAAACGGGCGGGGGCGAGGGACTTTCTTT; CDR3: CASSANGRGRGTFF
V: TRBV7-3; D: -; J: TRBJ1-1; size: once; DNA: TGTGCCAGCAGCTTGAAACCAGGGGAAGCTGAAGCTTTCTTT; CDR3: CASSLKPGEAEAFF
V: TRBV2; D: -; J: TRBJ2-2; size: -; DNA: TGTGCCAGCCGTCTTATGTGGACACGGGACACCGGGGAGCTGTTTTTT; CDR3: CASRLMWTRDTGELFF
V: TRBV7-2; D: TRBD1; J: TRBJ2-2; size: -; DNA: TGTGCCAGCAGCTATAACAGGGGGCCGAACACCGGGGAGCTGTTTTTT; CDR3: CASSYNRGPNTGELFF
V: TRBV14; D: TRBD1; J: TRBJ1-2; size: -; DNA: TGTGCCAGCAGCCCCGGACAGGGAGTGAGTTATGGCTACACCTTC; CDR3: CASSPGQGVSYGYTF
V: TRBV6-6; D: TRBD2; J: TRBJ2-7; size: once; DNA: TGTGCCAGCAGTTCCCGGCGGGGGAGCTCCTACGAGCAGTACTTC; CDR3: CASSSRRGSSYEQYF
V: TRBV4-1; D: TRBD1; J: TRBJ2-3; size: -; DNA: TGCGCCAGCAGCCAAGGGAGGACAGGGGGCACAGATACGCAGTATTTT; CDR3: CASSQGRTGGTDTQYF